The 24 T cell receptor beta chains presented below share a single source sample, sequenced in a study of cytomegalovirus exposure and HLA in healthy donors. Primers for the PCR totalled 60 Vbeta and 13 Jbeta. Some clones are missing from TCRdb's copy, which holds only in-frame ones; the method was immunoSEQ multiplex PCR. The table shows roughly 100,000 clones, with nearly 65% occurring only once. The sample taken for sequencing was PBMCs. These receptor sequences come from a human donor in good health.

This clone appeared a few times. This sequence joins TRBV9 and TRBJ2-1; 12 bases fit TRBD2. The J segment lost 7 bases and the V segment lost 3 bases, leaving 2 bases of the junction unmatched. Per germline, CDR1 SGDLS and CDR2 YYNGEE. The CDR3 has 14 residues. The CDR3 protein is CASSAGLAGNEQFF. CDR3 DNA sequence: TGTGCCAGCAGCGCCGGACTAGCGGGAAATGAGCAGTTCTTC.

This clone was picked up a small number of times. The V call is TRBV11-2, the J call TRBJ2-1; 9 bases match TRBD2. The trim removed 5 bases at V and 9 bases at J, leaving 14 bases unmatched. CDR1 and CDR2 from the germline V gene are SGHAT and FQNNGV. The CDR3 loop spans 16 amino acids. CDR3 DNA: TGTGCCAGCAGCCTCCCGGGGCGGGAGGGGATGGGTGAGCAGTTCTTC. Translation gives CASSLPGREGMGEQFF.

V usage is TRBV13 and J usage is TRBJ2-5, with D possibly matching TRBD2 (6 bases). Germline V gene data show CDR1 as PRHDT and CDR2 as FYEKMQ (reference sequence). The CDR3 contains 14 residues. V was trimmed by 5 bases and J by 1 base, leaving 11 bases between them. CDR3 sequence (DNA): TGTGCCAGCAGCCGGAGCGGGTCCCAAGAGACCCAGTACTTC. It yields the protein CASSRSGSQETQYF. Full variable domain (missing parts from reference TRBV13 and TRBJ2-5): AAGVIQSPRHLIKEKRETATLKCYPIPRHDTVYWYQQGPGQDPQFLISFYEKMQSDKGSIPDRFSAQQFSDYHSELNMSSLELGDSALYFCASSRSGSQETQYFGPGTRLLVL.

The rearrangement joins TRBV27 to TRBJ1-5; tentative D call: TRBD1 (5 bases). This CDR3 is built from 15 residues. CDR1 is MNHEY, CDR2 SMNVEV, per germline (reference sequence). The germline V and J ends were trimmed by 5 bases and 4 bases, with 15 bases remaining between them. In nucleotides, the CDR3 is TGTGCCAGCAGTCCGCAGGGTTGGGGAAATCAGCCCCAGCATTTT. It specifies CASSPQGWGNQPQHF.

The chain employs TRBV5-4 and TRBJ2-5; 8 nucleotides line up with TRBD2. Germline V gene lookup returns CDR1 SGHNT and CDR2 YYREEE (reference sequence). V lost 5 bases to trimming and J lost 3 bases; unmatched junction nucleotides: 12. The CDR3 contains 16 residues. The CDR3: CASRAGLGIVEETQYF. Written as DNA, the CDR3 is TGTGCCAGCAGGGCGGGACTAGGAATCGTAGAAGAGACCCAGTACTTC.

The chain has TRBV2 and TRBJ1-5; 8 positions agree with TRBD1. The V gene end was trimmed by 6 bases and the J gene end by 4 bases; junction bases not matched to a gene: 8. Germline values: CDR1 SNHLY, CDR2 FYNNEI. The CDR3 length is 15 residues. This chain's CDR3 is CASRTTGGENQPQHF. The CDR3 nucleotides read TGTGCCAGCAGGACTACAGGGGGTGAAAATCAGCCCCAGCATTTT.

The J gene is TRBJ1-2, the V gene TRBV30; D is unclear. Germline values: CDR1 GTSNPN, CDR2 SVGIG (reference sequence). V lost 3 bases, J lost 4 bases, and 12 bases lay in between. The CDR3 is 13 amino acids. CDR3 DNA sequence: TGTGCCTGGAGCCCGCAGGCCCCCTATGGCTACACCTTC. Amino acids: CAWSPQAPYGYTF.

CDR3 in amino acids: CASSRGGALGGELFF. The CDR3 bases are TGTGCCAGCAGTCGAGGGGGGGCCCTTGGCGGGGAGCTGTTTTTT. The chain carries TRBV27 and TRBJ2-2; possibly TRBD2 for D (7 bases). Per the germline V gene, CDR1 is MNHEY and CDR2 is SMNVEV (reference sequence). Trimming removed 5 bases at V and 7 bases at J, with 17 bases between. This CDR3 comprises 15 residues.

This chain connects TRBV30 to TRBJ1-2, with a possible D match to TRBD1 (5 bases). This CDR3 spans 14 amino acids. The V gene's germline CDR1 is GTSNPN and CDR2 SVGIG (reference sequence). V was shortened by 2 bases and J by 8 bases, with 18 bases between the two germline ends. The CDR3 sequence is CAWSLIVTGKGYTF. CDR3 DNA sequence: TGTGCCTGGAGTCTAATCGTCACAGGAAAAGGCTACACCTTC.

The chain recombines TRBV28 with TRBJ1-2, with D uncertain. V lost 5 bases and J 0 bases, leaving 10 bases between the germline ends. There are 14 residues in the CDR3. CDR1 and CDR2 from the germline V gene are MDHEN and SYDVKM. For the CDR3, the DNA is TGTGCCAGCAGTCCCCCAGGCCCTAACTATGGCTACACCTTC. Amino acids: CASSPPGPNYGYTF.

V and J are TRBV27 and TRBJ2-3; 11 bases map to TRBD2. This CDR3 is 18 amino acids long. The V segment lost 3 bases and the J segment 0 bases; nucleotides outside the gene matches: 8. Germline V CDR1 and CDR2: MNHEY, SMNVEV (reference sequence). As DNA, the CDR3 is TGTGCCAGCAGTTTTCTCCGTTGGACTAGCGGGAGCACAGATACGCAGTATTTT. It yields the protein CASSFLRWTSGSTDTQYF.

The V call is TRBV6-5, the J call TRBJ1-2; D gene ambiguous. Germline CDR1 reads MNHEY; CDR2 reads SVGAGI. This CDR3 comprises 13 residues. V lost 4 bases to trimming and J lost 5 bases, with 11 bases between them. As DNA, the CDR3 is TGTGCCAGCAGTTCGTACAGCGGGTATGGCTACACCTTC. Amino acids: CASSSYSGYGYTF.

This clone was observed a few times. DNA of the CDR3: TGTGCCAGCAGCTTACCGGGACTAGCGGGGGAGACCCAGTACTTC. It codes for CASSLPGLAGETQYF. The J gene is TRBJ2-5, the V gene TRBV11-1; 13 nucleotides match TRBD2. The CDR3 length is 15 residues. The V segment lost 2 bases and the J segment 5 bases; nucleotides outside the gene matches: 2. CDR1 is SGHAT and CDR2 is FQDESV in the germline V gene (reference sequence).

V usage is TRBV5-6 and J usage is TRBJ1-4, with D uncertain. V lost 5 bases to trimming and J lost 5 bases, with 16 bases between them. CDR3 size: 15 residues. Germline CDR1 and CDR2: SGHDT and YYEEEE. CDR3 region: CASRLISGRNEKLFF. As DNA, the CDR3 is TGTGCCAGCAGATTAATTTCGGGGAGGAATGAAAAACTGTTTTTT.

The V and J genes are TRBV7-6 and TRBJ2-7, with a tentative D call TRBD1 (7 bases). CDR1 is SGHVS, CDR2 FNYEAQ, per germline. V was shortened by 2 bases and J by 5 bases, with 16 bases between the two germline ends. The CDR3 has 15 residues. The CDR3 DNA sequence: TGTGCCAGCAGCTTACGAGGGGGCGGGACCCACGAGCAGTACTTC. It is translated as CASSLRGGGTHEQYF.

This rearrangement joins TRBV7-2 to TRBJ2-3, with 10 bases lining up with TRBD1. The CDR3 is made up of 16 amino acids. Per the germline V gene, CDR1 is SGHTA and CDR2 is FQGNSA. V was clipped by 5 bases and J by 1 base; unmatched bases: 6. The CDR3 region is CASSLRTGGGTDTQYF. DNA of the CDR3: TGTGCCAGCAGCCTAAGGACAGGGGGAGGCACAGATACGCAGTATTTT.

This chain links TRBV2 with TRBJ2-5; D uncertain. This CDR3 spans 12 amino acids. Germline-derived CDR1 and CDR2 are SNHLY and FYNNEI. The V and J ends lost 7 bases and 0 bases respectively, with 6 bases between them. This CDR3 reads CASTPYQETQYF. The CDR3 region has the DNA TGTGCCAGCACCCCTTACCAAGAGACCCAGTACTTC.

The DNA for the CDR3 is TGCGCCAGCAGTGGGGGGGGACTAGCGGGAGCCGATACCTACAATGAGCAGTTCTTC. It yields the protein CASSGGGLAGADTYNEQFF. The chain links TRBV10-1 to TRBJ2-1; 14 bases are a match to TRBD2. V was pared by 4 bases and J by 2 bases, with 10 bases of the junction left unmatched. The germline gives CDR1 WNHNN, CDR2 SYGVQD (reference sequence). This CDR3 has 19 residues.

CDR3 sequence (DNA): TGTGCTAGTGGCCGCACCCCTAATTACGAGCAGTACTTC. Translation gives CASGRTPNYEQYF. The V gene is TRBV12-5, the J gene TRBJ2-7; no firm D call. CDR1 and CDR2 (germline): LGHNT, FRNRAP. The length of the CDR3 is 13 residues. Trimming took off 6 bases at V and 4 bases at J, with 13 bases between the two ends.

The rearrangement links TRBV19 to TRBJ1-4, with D tentatively TRBD1 (6 bases). Trimming shortened V by 6 bases and J by 8 bases, and 16 bases separated the two germline ends. The CDR3 spans 14 residues. Germline assignment: CDR1 LNHDA and CDR2 SQIVND (reference sequence). The CDR3 loop is CASSPNRAQEKLFF. CDR3 nucleotide sequence: TGTGCCAGTAGCCCTAACAGGGCTCAGGAAAAACTGTTTTTT.

CDR3 protein: CASSPISGGRNQPQHF. CDR3 nucleotide sequence: TGTGCCAGCAGCCCGATTAGTGGAGGGCGGAATCAGCCCCAGCATTTT. V is TRBV7-8 and J is TRBJ1-5, with D uncertain. V gave up 5 bases and J gave up 4 bases, with 18 bases separating them. Germline CDR1 SGHVS, CDR2 FQNEAQ. This CDR3 is 16 amino acids long.

V usage is TRBV19 and J usage is TRBJ2-7; D unresolved. Trimming stripped 2 bases from V and 0 bases from J, with 8 bases between. The CDR3 is 14 amino acids. Germline CDR1 reads LNHDA; CDR2 reads SQIVND (reference sequence). The CDR3 spells CASSINQNSYEQYF. In DNA form, the CDR3 reads TGTGCCAGTAGTATAAACCAGAACTCCTACGAGCAGTACTTC.

The chain combines TRBV4-1 with TRBJ1-1; D is possibly TRBD1 (5 bases). V was shortened by 4 bases and J by 4 bases, with 16 bases between the two germline ends. This CDR3 spans 15 amino acids. In germline, CDR1 is MGHRA, CDR2 YSYEKL. CDR3 residues: CASSLTWQGGTEAFF. CDR3 bases: TGCGCCAGCAGCCTCACGTGGCAGGGTGGCACTGAAGCTTTCTTT.

This sequence joins TRBV6-5 and TRBJ2-1; 10 bases fit TRBD2. The length of the CDR3 is 14 residues. The germline gives CDR1 MNHEY, CDR2 SVGAGI. With V trimmed by 5 bases and J by 5 bases, 3 bases remained unmatched. CDR3 loop: CASSGTSEHNEQFF. The CDR3 nucleotides are TGTGCCAGCAGTGGGACTAGCGAGCACAATGAGCAGTTCTTC.